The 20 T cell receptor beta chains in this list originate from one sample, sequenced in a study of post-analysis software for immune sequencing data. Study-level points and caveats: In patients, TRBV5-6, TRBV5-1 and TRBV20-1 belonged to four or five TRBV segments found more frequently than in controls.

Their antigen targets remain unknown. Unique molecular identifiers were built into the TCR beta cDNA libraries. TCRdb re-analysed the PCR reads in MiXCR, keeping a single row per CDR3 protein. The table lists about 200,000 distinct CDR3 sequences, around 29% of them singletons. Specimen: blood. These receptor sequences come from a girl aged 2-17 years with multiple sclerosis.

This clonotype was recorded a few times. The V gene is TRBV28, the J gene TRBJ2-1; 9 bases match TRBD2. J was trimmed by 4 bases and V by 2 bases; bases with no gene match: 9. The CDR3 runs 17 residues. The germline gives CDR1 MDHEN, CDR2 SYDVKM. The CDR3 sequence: CASSLRGSGRSYNEQFF. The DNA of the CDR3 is TGTGCCAGCAGTTTAAGGGGAAGCGGGAGGTCTTACAATGAGCAGTTCTTC. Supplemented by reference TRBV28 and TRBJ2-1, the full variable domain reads DVKVTQSSRYLVKRTGEKVFLECVQDMDHENMFWYRQDPGLGLRLIYFSYDVKMKEKGDIPEGYSVSREKKERFSLILESASTNQTSMYLCASSLRGSGRSYNEQFFGPGTRLTVL.

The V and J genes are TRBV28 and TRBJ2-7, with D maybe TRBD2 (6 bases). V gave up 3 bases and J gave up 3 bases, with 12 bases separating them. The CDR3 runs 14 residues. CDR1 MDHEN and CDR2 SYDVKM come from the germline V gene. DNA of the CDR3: TGTGCCAGCAGTTTTTGGGGTAGCGGCTACGAGCAGTACTTC. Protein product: CASSFWGSGYEQYF.

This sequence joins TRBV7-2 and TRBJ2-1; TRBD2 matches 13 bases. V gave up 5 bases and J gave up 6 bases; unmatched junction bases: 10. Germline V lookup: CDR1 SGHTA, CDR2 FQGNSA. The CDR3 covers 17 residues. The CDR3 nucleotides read TGTGCCAGCAGCCTCCGGACTAGCGGGGGCCTCGTCAATGAGCAGTTCTTC. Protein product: CASSLRTSGGLVNEQFF.

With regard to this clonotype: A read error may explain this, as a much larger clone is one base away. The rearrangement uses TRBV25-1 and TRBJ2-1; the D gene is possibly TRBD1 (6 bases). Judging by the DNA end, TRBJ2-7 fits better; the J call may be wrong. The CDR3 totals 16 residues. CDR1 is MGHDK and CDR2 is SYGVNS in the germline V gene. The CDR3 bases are TGTGCCAGCAGCTCCCTCTCAGGGGTCTCCTACAATGAGCAGTACTTC. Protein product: CASSSLSGVSYNEQYF.

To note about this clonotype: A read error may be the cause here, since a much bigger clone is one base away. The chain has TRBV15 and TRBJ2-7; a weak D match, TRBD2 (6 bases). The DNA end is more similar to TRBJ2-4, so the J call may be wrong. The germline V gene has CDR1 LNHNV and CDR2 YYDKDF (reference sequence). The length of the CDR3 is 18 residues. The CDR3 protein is CVTSRDLPGRQLANIQYF. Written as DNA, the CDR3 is TGTGTCACCAGCAGAGATCTCCCCGGACGGCAACTAGCAAACATTCAGTACTTC.

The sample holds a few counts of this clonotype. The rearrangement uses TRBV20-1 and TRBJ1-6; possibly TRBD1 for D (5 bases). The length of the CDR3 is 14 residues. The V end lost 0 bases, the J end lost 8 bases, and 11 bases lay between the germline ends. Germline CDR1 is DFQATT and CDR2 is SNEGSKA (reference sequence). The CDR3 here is CSARERQTDSPLHF. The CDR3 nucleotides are TGCAGTGCTAGAGAGAGACAGACGGATTCACCCCTCCACTTT.

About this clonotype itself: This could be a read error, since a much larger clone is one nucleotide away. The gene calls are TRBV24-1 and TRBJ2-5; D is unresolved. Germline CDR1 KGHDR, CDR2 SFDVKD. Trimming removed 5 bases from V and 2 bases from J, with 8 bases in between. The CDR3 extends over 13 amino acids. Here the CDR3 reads CATSVLKQETQYF. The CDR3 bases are TGTGCCACCAGTGTTTTAAAGCAAGAGACCCAGTACTTC.

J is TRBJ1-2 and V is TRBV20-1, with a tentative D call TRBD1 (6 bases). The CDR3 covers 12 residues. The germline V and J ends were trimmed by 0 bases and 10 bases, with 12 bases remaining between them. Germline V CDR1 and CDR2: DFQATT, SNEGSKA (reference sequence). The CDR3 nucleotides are TGCAGTGCTAGAGAAGGGGGGGAAGACTACACCTTC. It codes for CSAREGGEDYTF.

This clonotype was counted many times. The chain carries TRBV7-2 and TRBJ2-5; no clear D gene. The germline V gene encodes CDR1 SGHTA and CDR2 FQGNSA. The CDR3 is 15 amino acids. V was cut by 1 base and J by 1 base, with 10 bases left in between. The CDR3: CASSLGVRSQETQYF. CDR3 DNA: TGTGCCAGCAGCTTAGGTGTACGGTCCCAAGAGACCCAGTACTTC.

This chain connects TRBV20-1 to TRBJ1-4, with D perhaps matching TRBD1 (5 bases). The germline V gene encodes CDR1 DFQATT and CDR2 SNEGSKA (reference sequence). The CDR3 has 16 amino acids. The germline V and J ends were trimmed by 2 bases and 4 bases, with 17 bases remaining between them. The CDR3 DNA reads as TGCAGTGCTAGAAGGCAGGGTATGGCCGATAATGAAAAACTGTTTTTT. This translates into CSARRQGMADNEKLFF.

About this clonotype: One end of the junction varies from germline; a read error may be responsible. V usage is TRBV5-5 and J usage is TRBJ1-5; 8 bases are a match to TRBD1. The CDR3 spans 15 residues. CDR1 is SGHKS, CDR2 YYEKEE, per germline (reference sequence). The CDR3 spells CASSLDRGYNQPRHF. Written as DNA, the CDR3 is TGTGCCAGCAGCTTGGACAGGGGGTACAATCAGCCCCGGCATTTT.

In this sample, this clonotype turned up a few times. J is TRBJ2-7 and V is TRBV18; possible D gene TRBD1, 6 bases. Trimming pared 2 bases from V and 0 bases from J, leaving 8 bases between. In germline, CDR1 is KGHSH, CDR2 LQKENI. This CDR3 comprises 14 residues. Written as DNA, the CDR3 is TGTGCCAGCTCACCAGGGGGCAACTCCTACGAGCAGTACTTC. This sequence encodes CASSPGGNSYEQYF.

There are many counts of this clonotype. CDR3 coding DNA: TGCAGCGTTCGCCCAGGGGGAGTGTACGAGCAGTACTTC. Its translation is CSVRPGGVYEQYF. The rearrangement uses TRBV29-1 and TRBJ2-7, with 7 bases matching TRBD1. Germline CDR1 reads SQVTM; CDR2 reads ANQGSEA. With 5 bases clipped from V and 4 bases from J, the junction kept 8 bases outside the gene matches. There are 13 residues in the CDR3.

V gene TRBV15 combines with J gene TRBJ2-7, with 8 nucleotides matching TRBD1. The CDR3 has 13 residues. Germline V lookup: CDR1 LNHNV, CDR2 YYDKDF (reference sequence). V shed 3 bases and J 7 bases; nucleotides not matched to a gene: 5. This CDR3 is CATSRVDREEQYF. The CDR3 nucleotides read TGTGCCACCAGCAGGGTGGACAGGGAAGAGCAGTACTTC.

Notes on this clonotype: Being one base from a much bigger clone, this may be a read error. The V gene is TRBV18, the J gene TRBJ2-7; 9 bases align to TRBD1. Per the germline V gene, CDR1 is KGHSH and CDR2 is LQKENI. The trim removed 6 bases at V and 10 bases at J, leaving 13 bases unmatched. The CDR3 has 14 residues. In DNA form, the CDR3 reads TGTGCCAGCTCGTCGGGACAGGGAAGGGAGGCCCAGTACTTC. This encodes CASSSGQGREAQYF.

DNA of the CDR3: TGTGCCAGCAGGAACAGGGGGCAAACCCAAATCGGTGATGAGCAGTTCTTC. Residues: CASRNRGQTQIGDEQFF. The chain uses TRBV6-6 and TRBJ2-1, with 9 positions matching TRBD1. The germline V gene has CDR1 MNHNY and CDR2 SVGAGI (reference sequence). The V gene end was trimmed by 6 bases and the J gene end by 8 bases; junction bases not matched to a gene: 17. CDR3 length equals 17 residues.

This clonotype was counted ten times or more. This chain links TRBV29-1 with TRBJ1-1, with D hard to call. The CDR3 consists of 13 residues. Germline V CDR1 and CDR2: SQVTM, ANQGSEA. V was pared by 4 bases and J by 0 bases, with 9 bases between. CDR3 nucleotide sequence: TGCAGCGTTGTCAGGAGACTGAACACTGAAGCTTTCTTT. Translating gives CSVVRRLNTEAFF.

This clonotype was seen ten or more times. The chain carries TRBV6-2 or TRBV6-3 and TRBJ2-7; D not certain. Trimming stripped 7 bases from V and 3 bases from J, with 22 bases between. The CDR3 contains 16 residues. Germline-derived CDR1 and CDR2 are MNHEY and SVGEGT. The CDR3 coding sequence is TGTGCCAGCACCAAATCCCTCGGGCAGAACAACTACGAGCAGTACTTC. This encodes CASTKSLGQNNYEQYF.

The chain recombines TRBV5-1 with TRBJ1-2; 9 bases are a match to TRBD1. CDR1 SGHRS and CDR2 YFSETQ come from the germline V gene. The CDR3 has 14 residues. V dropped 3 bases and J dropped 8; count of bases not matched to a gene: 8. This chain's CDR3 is CASSYGTGWAGYTF. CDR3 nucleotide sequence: TGCGCCAGCAGCTACGGGACAGGGTGGGCCGGCTACACCTTC. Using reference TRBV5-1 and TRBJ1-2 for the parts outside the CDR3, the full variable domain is KAGVTQTPRYLIKTRGQQVTLSCSPISGHRSVSWYQQTPGQGLQFLFEYFSETQRNKGNFPGRFSGRQFSNSRSEMNVSTLELGDSALYLCASSYGTGWAGYTFGSGTRLTVV.

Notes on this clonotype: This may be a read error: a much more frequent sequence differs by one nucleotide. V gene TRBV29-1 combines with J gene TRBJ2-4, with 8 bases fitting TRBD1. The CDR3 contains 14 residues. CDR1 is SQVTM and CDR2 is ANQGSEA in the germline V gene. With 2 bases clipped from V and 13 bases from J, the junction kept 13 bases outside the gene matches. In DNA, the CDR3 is TGCAGCGTTGAATTAGGGACAGGCTACAATGAGCAGTACTTC. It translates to CSVELGTGYNEQYF.